In this sample, the clone carrying this T cell receptor beta chain turned up many times. Its target is not known. Each CDR3 protein is one row after TCRdb ran MiXCR on the 5' RACE reads. The profile shows around 500,000 distinct CDR3 sequences, 11% to 15% of them singletons. The source of the sample is a study of identical twins. Study-wide results and limits: A cross-sectional statistical analysis, not follow-up of the same donors, supported the conclusions. For out-of-frame beta sequences, excess twin sharing was weaker. Out-of-frame alpha sequences common to twins were enriched for low generation probability.

Germline V gene lookup returns CDR1 LGHNA and CDR2 YNFKEQ. V lost 5 bases to trimming and J lost 3 bases; unmatched junction nucleotides: 5. The CDR3 sequence is 16 residues long. These sequences were also reported in another study, on yellow fever vaccine responses in identical twins. That report adds: Among the twins, the vaccine T cell response reportedly seemed partly convergent and partly personalized.

This chain joins TRBV4-2 and TRBJ2-3; 13 bases are shared with TRBD2. This sequence originates from a woman aged 18-29 years in good health. Specimen: CD4+ T cells sorted from blood. CDR3 in DNA: TGTGCCAGCAGCACGCGGACTAGCGGGAGAACAGATACGCAGTATTTT. Translating it yields CASSTRTSGRTDTQYF.